In its sample, the clone carrying this TCR beta chain was seen once. Antigen: not known. A far larger clone is only one base removed, so a read error is likely. Here the gene names and germline are mouse. With the read ending 1 residue before the CDR3 end, the germline J gene is used to fill in that end. Distinct nucleotide sequences in the sample also encode this CDR3. The assay was immunoSEQ multiplex PCR, and TCRdb's table has in-frame clones only and misses some. The sample includes approximately 3,000 clones, roughly two fifths seen only once; the top ten take 23%. These data come from a study of tissue T cells after allogeneic stem cell transplantation. Findings of the study overall: Tissue-detected TCR repertoire was only partly captured by blood and spleen T cells.

Germline CDR1 is FNHDT and CDR2 is SITEND (reference sequence). This CDR3 has 14 amino acids. Trimming stripped 1 base from V and 4 bases from J, with 12 bases between. Time point in this sample: mouse harvest day 14 after allogeneic transplant. Each mouse received 10^7 T-cell-depleted marrow cells plus 10^6 splenic CD5+ T cells by tail vein. Mice had MHC-mismatched B6 into BALB/c GVHD, sampled day 7 or 14. Input material: gut tissue. The genes are TRBV19 and TRBJ2-7; D uncertain. The sequence was collected from a female BALB/c mouse given C57BL/6 T cells with graft-versus-host disease after an allogeneic hematopoietic cell transplant. The part of the CDR3 DNA that was read is TGTGCCAGCAGTATACGGGCGGGCGGATATGAACAGTAC. It codes for CASSIRAGGYEQY. The entire CDR3 sequence reads CASSIRAGGYEQYF.